The 21 T cell receptor beta chains below come from one sample, sequenced in a study of blood T cells in healthy people across ages. It was with a sample-barcoded 5' primer and a J-beta primer mix that a second PCR of roughly 7 to 12 cycles was run. TCRdb itself ran the 5' RACE reads through MiXCR, one entry per CDR3 protein. The sample shows 890,000 or so distinct CDR3 sequences, around 62% of them seen only once. Sequencing used blood. The origin of the receptors is a man younger than 45 in good health.

The chain combines TRBV29-1 with TRBJ2-3; no clear D gene. CDR1 is SQVTM, CDR2 ANQGSEA, per germline. Trimming pared 6 bases from V and 4 bases from J, leaving 8 bases between. This CDR3 comprises 11 residues. The CDR3 bases are TGCAGCGTCCAACTATCAGATACGCAGTATTTT. Translating it yields CSVQLSDTQYF.

The CDR3 spells CASSQWGDQPQHF. DNA for the CDR3: TGTGCCAGCAGCCAATGGGGGGATCAGCCCCAGCATTTT. The rearrangement links TRBV5-6 to TRBJ1-5; possible D gene TRBD1, 5 bases. Deletions cut 4 bases from V and 5 bases from J, with 10 bases between. The CDR3 length is 13 residues. CDR1 and CDR2 from the germline V gene are SGHDT and YYEEEE.

This rearrangement joins TRBV20-1 to TRBJ2-1; 7 bases are shared with TRBD2. The V segment lost 6 bases and the J segment 7 bases; nucleotides outside the gene matches: 15. CDR1 and CDR2 (germline): DFQATT, SNEGSKA (reference sequence). This CDR3 contains 15 residues. The CDR3 loop is CSASLAGVGRNEQFF. CDR3 DNA: TGCAGTGCCTCCTTGGCGGGGGTGGGCCGAAATGAGCAGTTCTTC.

J is TRBJ2-3 and V is TRBV14, with D unresolved. V lost 2 bases and J lost 2, with 11 bases in between. The germline CDR1 and CDR2 sequences are SGHDN and FVKESK. This CDR3 region has 15 residues. The CDR3 here is CASSQRARDTDTQYF. For the CDR3, the DNA is TGTGCCAGCAGCCAAAGAGCTAGGGACACAGATACGCAGTATTTT.

The rearrangement uses TRBV15 and TRBJ2-5; TRBD2 matches at 8 bases. The CDR3 length is 20 residues. Germline V gene data show CDR1 as LNHNV and CDR2 as YYDKDF (reference sequence). Germline trimming cut 0 bases from V and 11 bases from J; bases unmatched to any gene: 26. The CDR3 loop reads CATSRDIGAGVLSRYNEQYF. DNA for the CDR3: TGTGCCACCAGCAGAGATATCGGAGCGGGGGTCCTCTCCAGATACAATGAGCAGTACTTC. Full variable domain (remainder filled in from reference TRBV15 and TRBJ2-5): DAMVIQNPRYQVTQFGKPVTLSCSQTLNHNVMYWYQQKSSQAPKLLFHYYDKDFNNEADTPDNFQSRRPNTSFCFLDIRSPGLGDTAMYLCATSRDIGAGVLSRYNEQYFGPGTRLLVL.

This chain links TRBV7-2 with TRBJ1-1; D unresolved. The germline V and J ends were trimmed by 2 bases and 0 bases, with 16 bases remaining between them. The CDR3 consists of 17 residues. Germline V gene data show CDR1 as SGHTA and CDR2 as FQGNSA. The CDR3 DNA is TGTGCCAGCAGCTTACCCTCGCAGGACCCCATGAACACTGAAGCTTTCTTT. This sequence encodes CASSLPSQDPMNTEAFF.

The V gene is TRBV7-2, the J gene TRBJ2-7; perhaps TRBD1 as D (5 bases). Trimming removed 5 bases at V and 4 bases at J, with 12 bases between. The CDR3 has 13 amino acids. Germline CDR1 is SGHTA and CDR2 is FQGNSA. CDR3 nucleotide sequence: TGTGCCAGCAGCGCACGACAGTATTACGAGCAGTACTTC. The encoded protein is CASSARQYYEQYF.

The J gene is TRBJ1-6, the V gene TRBV6-5; D unclear. Germline V gene data show CDR1 as MNHEY and CDR2 as SVGAGI. V lost 11 bases and J lost 7, with 18 bases in between. The CDR3 totals 14 residues. The CDR3 DNA is TGTGCCCCTAGGGTCCTACGGCTGAATTCACCCCTCCACTTT. Protein: CAPRVLRLNSPLHF.

This sequence joins TRBV9 and TRBJ2-7, with TRBD1 matching over 10 bases. This CDR3 is 15 amino acids long. V dropped 2 bases and J dropped 3; count of bases not matched to a gene: 5. The germline V gene has CDR1 SGDLS and CDR2 YYNGEE. The CDR3 is CASSVGTGAIYEQYF. The CDR3 DNA reads as TGTGCCAGCAGCGTCGGGACAGGGGCGATCTACGAGCAGTACTTC. Using reference TRBV9 and TRBJ2-7 for the parts outside the CDR3, the full variable domain is DSGVTQTPKHLITATGQRVTLRCSPRSGDLSVYWYQQSLDQGLQFLIQYYNGEERAKGNILERFSAQQFPDLHSELNLSSLELGDSALYFCASSVGTGAIYEQYFGPGTRLTVT.

The V gene is TRBV6-2 or TRBV6-3, the J gene TRBJ1-2; D perhaps matches TRBD1 (5 bases). Per the germline V gene, CDR1 is MNHEY and CDR2 is SVGEGT. V dropped 2 bases and J dropped 7 bases, with 8 bases sitting between them. This CDR3 is built from 12 residues. The CDR3, as DNA: TGTGCCAGCAGTTACGCCAGGGCTGGCTACACCTTC. Its protein product is CASSYARAGYTF.

This clonotype has only a few counts. The chain links TRBV6-2 or TRBV6-3 to TRBJ1-2, with D possibly TRBD1 on 6 matching bases. V was pared by 5 bases and J by 4 bases, with 20 bases between. The germline V gene has CDR1 MNHEY and CDR2 SVGEGT. This CDR3 contains 16 residues. The CDR3 DNA follows: TGTGCCAGCAGTACGCCGACGGGGGCCCTCGGCTATGGCTACACCTTC. Amino acids: CASSTPTGALGYGYTF.

The chain uses TRBV13 and TRBJ1-1, with TRBD1 matching over 9 bases. The CDR3 length is 12 residues. V gave up 2 bases and J gave up 11 bases; unmatched junction bases: 3. CDR1 PRHDT and CDR2 FYEKMQ come from the germline V gene (reference sequence). CDR3 in amino acids: CASSLTDRGAFF. CDR3 coding DNA: TGTGCCAGCAGCTTAACAGACAGGGGGGCTTTCTTT.

This rearrangement joins TRBV9 to TRBJ1-3; D is perhaps TRBD1 (5 bases). The CDR3 contains 15 residues. The germline CDR1 and CDR2 sequences are SGDLS and YYNGEE. Trimming removed 3 bases at V and 6 bases at J, with 16 bases between. Here the CDR3 DNA reads TGTGCCAGCAGCGCGGTCCTCAGGGTGCCAAACACCATATATTTT. As protein: CASSAVLRVPNTIYF.

The genes are TRBV7-2 and TRBJ2-1; D gene unclear. V lost 2 bases and J 6 bases, leaving 11 bases between the germline ends. This CDR3 has 14 residues. Looked up from germline, CDR1 is SGHTA and CDR2 is FQGNSA. The CDR3 DNA reads as TGTGCCAGCAGCTTAAGCGTCGCGGTCAATGAGCAGTTCTTC. Its protein is CASSLSVAVNEQFF.

The V gene is TRBV20-1, the J gene TRBJ1-2, with 7 positions matching TRBD1. With 3 bases clipped from V and 8 bases from J, the junction kept 9 bases outside the gene matches. Germline-derived CDR1 and CDR2 are DFQATT and SNEGSKA (reference sequence). CDR3 size: 13 residues. CDR3 nucleotide sequence: TGCAGTGCTAGCACCATGACAGGGCAGGGCTACACCTTC. This sequence encodes CSASTMTGQGYTF.

This clonotype was observed a few times. The rearrangement links TRBV5-1 to TRBJ1-1; TRBD1 is a possible D gene (6 bases). CDR3 length equals 14 residues. The ends were cut back, 3 bases at V and 4 bases at J, with 13 bases in the middle. Germline-derived CDR1 and CDR2 are SGHRS and YFSETQ. The CDR3 reads CASSYNRVGTEAFF. The CDR3 coding sequence is TGCGCCAGCAGCTACAACAGGGTGGGCACTGAAGCTTTCTTT.

As DNA, the CDR3 is TGTGCCAGCAGCCCCCGGACAGGATCTAACTATGGCTACACCTTC. This gives the protein CASSPRTGSNYGYTF. V and J are TRBV9 and TRBJ1-2; TRBD1 matches at 7 bases. CDR1 is SGDLS, CDR2 YYNGEE, per germline. Losses at the gene ends were 4 bases for V and 0 bases for J; bases not matched to a gene: 6. The CDR3 spans 15 residues.

The chain is built from TRBV6-2 or TRBV6-3 and TRBJ2-6; D may correspond to TRBD1 or TRBD2 (5 bases each). V was cut by 5 bases and J by 4 bases, with 15 bases left in between. This CDR3 is 16 amino acids long. Germline V gene lookup returns CDR1 MNHEY and CDR2 SVGEGT. The CDR3 reads CASSESGTRGANVLTF. In DNA form, the CDR3 reads TGTGCCAGCAGTGAGTCCGGGACGAGAGGGGCCAACGTCCTGACTTTC.

A few counts support this clonotype. The chain recombines TRBV6-2 or TRBV6-3 with TRBJ2-1; 7 bases map to TRBD2. The CDR3 is made up of 15 amino acids. V shed 10 bases, J shed 2 bases, and the junction held 11 bases outside the gene matches. CDR1 and CDR2 from the germline V gene are MNHEY and SVGEGT. The chain's CDR3 is CATTTIGTTYNEQFF. The CDR3 nucleotides are TGTGCCACCACTACTATCGGGACTACCTACAATGAGCAGTTCTTC.

The V gene is TRBV9, the J gene TRBJ2-7; TRBD2 is a possible D gene (5 bases). The CDR3 extends over 14 amino acids. Germline CDR1 reads SGDLS; CDR2 reads YYNGEE. Trimming removed 0 bases from V and 7 bases from J, with 14 bases in between. The CDR3, as DNA: TGTGCCAGCAGCGTAGAGGTCTTCCCGGGAGAGCAGTACTTC. It codes for CASSVEVFPGEQYF. Combining the CDR3 with reference TRBV9 and TRBJ2-7 gives the whole variable domain DSGVTQTPKHLITATGQRVTLRCSPRSGDLSVYWYQQSLDQGLQFLIQYYNGEERAKGNILERFSAQQFPDLHSELNLSSLELGDSALYFCASSVEVFPGEQYFGPGTRLTVT.

J is TRBJ2-1 and V is TRBV20-1, with D possibly being TRBD2 (6 bases). Trimming removed 6 bases at V and 7 bases at J, with 22 bases between. The germline CDR1 and CDR2 sequences are DFQATT and SNEGSKA (reference sequence). The CDR3 consists of 15 residues. CDR3 protein: CSALGDPTAGNEQFF. The CDR3 DNA is TGCAGTGCCCTGGGGGACCCCACGGCGGGGAATGAGCAGTTCTTC.